The 6 T cell receptor beta chains reported below all come from one sample, sequenced in a study of cytomegalovirus exposure and HLA in healthy donors. PCR employed 60 Vbeta and 13 Jbeta primers. The assay was immunoSEQ multiplex PCR, and TCRdb's table has in-frame clones only and misses some. The sample lists roughly 120,000 clones, more than 65% occurring once. Sequences were obtained from PBMCs. These receptors all stem from a woman between 40 and 55 years old in good health and CMV-seropositive.

The chain joins TRBV29-1 to TRBJ1-2, with 8 bases lining up with TRBD1. V lost 5 bases to trimming and J lost 3 bases; unmatched junction nucleotides: 5. Germline values: CDR1 SQVTM, CDR2 ANQGSEA. This CDR3 has 13 residues. CDR3 sequence (DNA): TGCAGCGTTATCGGACAGGGACACTATGGCTACACCTTC. Translation gives CSVIGQGHYGYTF.

The rearrangement uses TRBV7-2 and TRBJ1-4; TRBD1 is a possible D gene (5 bases). This CDR3 spans 15 amino acids. Germline CDR1 SGHTA, CDR2 FQGNSA. Trimming took off 5 bases at V and 5 bases at J, with 15 bases between the two ends. For the CDR3, the DNA is TGTGCCAGCAGCCCCTCGGGGACTGCCAATGAAAAACTGTTTTTT. Translated, it gives CASSPSGTANEKLFF.

The chain is built from TRBV5-1 and TRBJ1-1; the D is unclear. This CDR3 is built from 14 residues. The germline CDR1 and CDR2 sequences are SGHRS and YFSETQ. V lost 4 bases to trimming and J lost 1 base, with 11 bases between them. In DNA, the CDR3 is TGCGCCAGCAGCGCTACTGAACCGAACACTGAAGCTTTCTTT. Translation gives CASSATEPNTEAFF.

The chain combines TRBV19 with TRBJ1-5, with a weak D call TRBD1 (6 bases). There are 15 residues in the CDR3. V gave up 5 bases and J gave up 2 bases, with 13 bases separating them. Germline CDR1 is LNHDA and CDR2 is SQIVND (reference sequence). CDR3 DNA sequence: TGTGCCAGTAGTGTTCAGGGGCTAGGCAATCAGCCCCAGCATTTT. This encodes CASSVQGLGNQPQHF.

The rearrangement uses TRBV2 and TRBJ1-1; 9 nucleotides agree with TRBD1. The CDR3 sequence is 16 residues long. Per germline, CDR1 SNHLY and CDR2 FYNNEI. With 1 base clipped from V and 0 bases from J, the junction kept 3 bases outside the gene matches. CDR3 in amino acids: CASSEGTGDMNTEAFF. Written as DNA, the CDR3 is TGTGCCAGCAGTGAAGGGACAGGGGACATGAACACTGAAGCTTTCTTT.

This rearrangement joins TRBV5-4 to TRBJ1-1; TRBD1 agrees at 9 bases. The germline CDR1 and CDR2 sequences are SGHNT and YYREEE (reference sequence). This CDR3 has 16 residues. The trim removed 4 bases at V and 0 bases at J, leaving 7 bases unmatched. CDR3 amino acids: CASSGRGQGLNTEAFF. The CDR3 DNA sequence: TGTGCCAGCAGCGGGAGAGGACAGGGGCTGAACACTGAAGCTTTCTTT.